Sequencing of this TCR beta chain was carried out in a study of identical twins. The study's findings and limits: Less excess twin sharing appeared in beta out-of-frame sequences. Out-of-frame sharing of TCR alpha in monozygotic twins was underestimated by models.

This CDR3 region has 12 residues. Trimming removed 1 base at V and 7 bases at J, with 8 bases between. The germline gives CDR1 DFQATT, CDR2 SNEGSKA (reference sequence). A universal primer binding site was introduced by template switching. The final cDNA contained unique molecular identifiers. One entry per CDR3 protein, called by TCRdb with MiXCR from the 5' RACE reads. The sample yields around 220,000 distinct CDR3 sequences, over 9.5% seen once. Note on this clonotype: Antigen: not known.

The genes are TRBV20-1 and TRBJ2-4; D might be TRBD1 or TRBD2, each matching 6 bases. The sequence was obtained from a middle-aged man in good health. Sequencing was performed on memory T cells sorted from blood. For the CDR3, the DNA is TGCAGTGCTAGAGGGGGGGCGAACATTCAGTACTTC. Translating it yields CSARGGANIQYF.